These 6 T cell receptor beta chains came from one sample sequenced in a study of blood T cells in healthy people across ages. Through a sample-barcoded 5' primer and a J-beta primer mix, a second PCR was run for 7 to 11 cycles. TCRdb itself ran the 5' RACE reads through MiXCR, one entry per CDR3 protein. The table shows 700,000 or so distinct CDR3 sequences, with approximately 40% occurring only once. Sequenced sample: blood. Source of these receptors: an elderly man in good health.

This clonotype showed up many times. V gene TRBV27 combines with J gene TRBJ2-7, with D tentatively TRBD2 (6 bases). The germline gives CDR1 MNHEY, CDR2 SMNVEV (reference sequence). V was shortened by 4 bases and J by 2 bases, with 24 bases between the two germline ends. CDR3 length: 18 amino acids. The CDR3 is CASSSTPRGSGYTYEQYF. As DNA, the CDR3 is TGTGCCAGCAGTTCCACCCCTCGTGGTAGCGGATATACCTACGAGCAGTACTTC.

The CDR3 loop reads CASSPGQRCGYTF. Written as DNA, the CDR3 is TGTGCCAGCAGCCCAGGACAGCGCTGTGGCTACACCTTC. This rearrangement joins TRBV7-2 to TRBJ1-2; TRBD1 might be the D (6 bases). Germline V gene data show CDR1 as SGHTA and CDR2 as FQGNSA. V shed 5 bases and J shed 7 bases, with 14 bases lying between them. CDR3 length: 13 residues.

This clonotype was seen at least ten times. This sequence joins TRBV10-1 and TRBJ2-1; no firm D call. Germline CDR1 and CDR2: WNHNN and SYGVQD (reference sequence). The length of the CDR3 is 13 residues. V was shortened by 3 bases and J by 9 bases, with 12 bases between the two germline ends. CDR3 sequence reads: CASSEKGSREQFF. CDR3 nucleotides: TGCGCCAGCAGTGAAAAAGGTTCGCGTGAGCAGTTCTTC.

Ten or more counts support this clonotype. CDR3 protein: CAISGSSYEQYF. DNA for the CDR3: TGTGCCATCAGCGGCTCTTCCTACGAGCAGTACTTC. This rearrangement joins TRBV10-3 to TRBJ2-7; D gene ambiguous. From germline, CDR1 is ENHRY and CDR2 SYGVKD. CDR3 length: 12 residues. The ends were cut back, 6 bases at V and 1 base at J, with 7 bases in the middle.

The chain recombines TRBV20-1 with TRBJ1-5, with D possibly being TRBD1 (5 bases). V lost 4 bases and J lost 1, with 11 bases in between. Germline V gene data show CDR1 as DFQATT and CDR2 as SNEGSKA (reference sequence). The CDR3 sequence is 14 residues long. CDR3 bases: TGCAGTGCTACCGGACATCTCAGCAATCAGCCCCAGCATTTT. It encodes CSATGHLSNQPQHF.

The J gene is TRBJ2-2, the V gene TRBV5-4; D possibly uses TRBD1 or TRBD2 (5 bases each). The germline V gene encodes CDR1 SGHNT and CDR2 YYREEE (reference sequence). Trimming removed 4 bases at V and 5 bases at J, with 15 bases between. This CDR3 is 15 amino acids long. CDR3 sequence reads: CASSPGTSSTGELFF. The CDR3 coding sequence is TGTGCCAGCAGCCCGGGGACGAGTTCTACCGGGGAGCTGTTTTTT.